The T cell receptor (beta chain) under discussion was sequenced for a study of cytomegalovirus exposure and HLA in healthy donors. Findings and limits, study-wide: A subsequent analysis found that TCR clusters from the first cohort also tended to co-occur in the approximately 110 validation repertoires, with approximately 94% of cluster scores above 0. Cytomegalovirus association was assigned to about 150 TCR beta chains. TCR sequences were mostly rare, though some public TCRs occurred in many donors.

V was trimmed by 5 bases and J by 9 bases, leaving 26 bases between them. CDR3 length: 16 amino acids. Germline values: CDR1 MDHEN, CDR2 SYDVKM. A remark on this clone: No antigen is known for it.

Generated by immunoSEQ multiplex PCR, the TCRdb table keeps only in-frame clones and is missing some. The top ten hold 7.5% to 10% of the sample, which has tens of thousands of clones, approximately 89% seen once. The receptor was derived from a woman aged 18-29 years in good health and CMV-seropositive. The V gene is TRBV28, the J gene TRBJ2-7; maybe TRBD1 (6 bases). What was sequenced was PBMCs. CDR3 residues: CASSTTQGPPYYGQYF. The CDR3 DNA sequence: TGTGCCAGCAGTACCACACAGGGTCCTCCTTATTATGGGCAGTACTTC.